This T cell receptor (beta chain) was sequenced during a study of blood T cell repertoires in COVID-19. About the study: T cells, B-cell-depleted T cells, or PBMCs provided the cDNA or gDNA that served as material.

After removal of 4 bases from V and 2 bases from J, the junction contained 11 bases not matched to a gene. The CDR3 sequence is 16 residues long. Germline V gene data show CDR1 as SGHRS and CDR2 as YFSETQ. In the original workflow: Amplification of reference gene primers was used by the study to estimate nucleated cell counts. Generated by immunoSEQ multiplex PCR, the TCRdb table keeps only in-frame clones and is missing some. V, J and clone size reflect that table, while D and trimming were determined from the DNA. The sample consists of hundreds of thousands of clones, approximately 86% of them appearing once. The count of this clone is one. Grouping used clinical history reported by participants in a survey and questionnaire.

The sequencing input was PBMCs or T cells enriched from blood (not recorded which). The source is a woman aged 45-60 years who had recovered from COVID-19. This chain joins TRBV5-1 and TRBJ2-5, with 7 bases aligning to TRBD1. CDR3 DNA: TGCGCCAGCAGCCTCACAGGGGTTCCGGGGCAAGAGACCCAGTACTTC. Encoded protein: CASSLTGVPGQETQYF.